The sequence of this TCR beta chain was determined in a study of OX40 agonist ivuxolimab in advanced cancers. Regarding the complete study: Ivuxolimab was an agonistic, fully human IgG2 monoclonal antibody directed against OX40 (CD134), a costimulatory receptor. Intravenous ivuxolimab was administered to patients every 2 weeks at six dose levels: 0.01, 0.1, 0.3, 1.5, 3 and 10 mg/kg. Among the roughly 50 dose-escalation patients, approximately 20 had hepatocellular carcinoma, roughly 15 melanoma, 9 renal cell carcinoma and 9 head and neck cancer. In the dose-escalation cohort, roughly 80% of patients were male, and the mean age was approximately 55 years, with a range of about 23 to 90. Prior anti-PD-1, anti-PD-L1 or anti-CTLA-4 therapy was permitted, and approximately 39% of dose-escalation patients had received checkpoint inhibitors. Partial responses occurred in three dose-escalation patients: two with cutaneous melanoma and one with hepatocellular carcinoma. Peripheral TCRbeta sequencing aimed to test whether ivuxolimab altered TCR sequence diversity and caused clonal T-cell expansion. The paper covers the monotherapy dose-escalation part of the phase I ivuxolimab trial, which included N ≈ 57 patients.

Overall study results and their limits: Low levels of normalized T-cell clonal expansion were also shown by some nonresponding patients. In partial responders in the 0.1-3.0 mg/kg groups, normalized peripheral clonal expansion was found to be among the lowest, especially among CD8+ T cells. On average, CD8+ T cells showed more expanded clones than CD4+ T cells after ivuxolimab. At doses from 0.1 to 3.0 mg/kg, clonal expansion was seen in both CD4+ and CD8+ blood T cells between baseline and week 6. Antigen specificity was not determined for the clonally expanded peripheral T cells.

The germline V gene (reference sequence) sets CDR1 to LNHNV and CDR2 to YYDKDF. The CDR3 goes from the cysteine to the phenylalanine over 18 residues. Here the CDR3 DNA is all that survives: 54 bases in frame from base 1. The junction carries 21 bases between V and J, which are trimmed by 1 base and 4 bases respectively. Patients with a history of autoimmune disease or receiving systemic immunosuppression were excluded from the trial. In every dose cohort, peripheral blood was drawn for TCR sequencing at baseline, cycle 4 day 1, and cycle 7 day 1. Samples were obtained from an open-label, multicenter, first-in-human phase I dose-escalation trial of ivuxolimab. The trial enrolled adults with locally advanced or metastatic head and neck squamous cell, hepatocellular, melanoma or renal cell carcinoma. Before TCR sequencing, CD4+ T cells and CD8+ T cells from peripheral blood were sorted into separate populations.

Genomic DNA was extracted from sorted cells for sequencing of the TCRbeta CDR3 region. The immunoSEQ Assay was used for sequencing of TCRbeta CDR3 regions. The source is immuneACCESS, and TCRdb retained only in-frame sequences with V and J called. Part of the clones is not carried over; for the studies checked, unresolved V genes explain less than half of this, and the remainder is unexplained. Present in this sample are approximately 61,000 clones, roughly nine tenths of which were seen just once. Of the sample, roughly 1.3% falls within the top ten clones. With respect to this clone: The antigen it recognizes is unknown. There are no base qualities to consult, and no much larger clone falls within one base.

This specimen was CD4+ or CD8+ T cells sorted from blood, taken in a trial of the OX40 agonist ivuxolimab. This sequence uses TRBV15 and TRBJ2-3; a weak D assignment points to TRBD1 (5 bases agree). This TCR came from an adult with an advanced solid tumor such as melanoma, head and neck, liver or kidney cancer. This receptor carries the CDR3 CATSRAKAGLFAADTQYF. In nucleotides, the sequence is TGTGCCACCAGCAGAGCGAAGGCAGGGTTGTTTGCGGCAGATACGCAGTATTTT.